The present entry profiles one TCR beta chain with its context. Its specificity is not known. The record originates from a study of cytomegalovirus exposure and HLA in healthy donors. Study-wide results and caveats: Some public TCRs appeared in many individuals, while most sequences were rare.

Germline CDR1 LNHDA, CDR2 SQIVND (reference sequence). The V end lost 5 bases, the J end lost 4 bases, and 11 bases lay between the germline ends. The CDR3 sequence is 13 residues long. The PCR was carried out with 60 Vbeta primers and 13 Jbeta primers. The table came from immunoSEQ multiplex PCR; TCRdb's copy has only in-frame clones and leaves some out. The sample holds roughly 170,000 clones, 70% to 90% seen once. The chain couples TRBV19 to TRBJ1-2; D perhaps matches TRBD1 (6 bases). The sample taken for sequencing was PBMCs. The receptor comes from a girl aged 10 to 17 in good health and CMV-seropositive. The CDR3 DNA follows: TGTGCCAGTAGTCTCGACAGGAGCTATGGCTACACCTTC. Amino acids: CASSLDRSYGYTF.